The 21 T cell receptor beta chains reported below all come from one sample, sequenced in a study of CD8+ T cells in alopecia areata. Treatment defined: oral pan-JAK inhibitor, 5-10 mg twice daily. Extraction and reverse transcription of RNA yielded cDNA as the sequencing template. The assay was immunoSEQ multiplex PCR, and TCRdb's table has in-frame clones only and misses some. The table records approximately 43,000 clones, about three fifths of them present only once. Sequenced here: CD8+ T cells sorted from blood, sampled at week 4, from a patient treated with tofacitinib. The receptors stem from a human donor with alopecia areata.

The chain joins TRBV2 to TRBJ2-7; D gene unclear. This CDR3 has 15 amino acids. From germline, CDR1 is SNHLY and CDR2 FYNNEI. V was pared by 0 bases and J by 4 bases, with 13 bases between. The CDR3 loop reads CASSEAGGSQYEQYF. CDR3 DNA sequence: TGTGCCAGCAGTGAAGCGGGTGGCTCACAGTACGAGCAGTACTTC.

V is TRBV30 and J is TRBJ2-3, with D perhaps matching TRBD2 (6 bases). The CDR3 length is 14 residues. CDR1 GTSNPN and CDR2 SVGIG come from the germline V gene (reference sequence). V shed 2 bases and J shed 6 bases, with 15 bases lying between them. The CDR3 reads CAWSPLVGGDTQYF. The CDR3 bases are TGTGCCTGGAGTCCCCTCGTGGGGGGTGATACGCAGTATTTT.

This sequence joins TRBV9 and TRBJ2-1, with TRBD2 as a possible D gene (5 bases). V gave up 2 bases and J gave up 6 bases, with 18 bases separating them. The germline V gene encodes CDR1 SGDLS and CDR2 YYNGEE. The CDR3 loop spans 16 amino acids. This CDR3 is CASSVSSARGSNEQFF. The CDR3 region has the DNA TGTGCCAGCAGCGTCTCCTCGGCTCGCGGGTCCAATGAGCAGTTCTTC.

As for this clone: The same CDR3 can be traced to other DNA sequences in this sample. The V gene is TRBV29-1, the J gene TRBJ2-1, with D unclear. V gave up 3 bases and J gave up 5 bases, with 5 bases separating them. The germline gives CDR1 SQVTM, CDR2 ANQGSEA. This CDR3 is built from 11 residues. Written as DNA, the CDR3 is TGCAGCGTTGATCGCGACAATGAGCAGTTCTTC. Translated, it gives CSVDRDNEQFF.

The chain combines TRBV7-9 with TRBJ2-7; D remains ambiguous. The CDR3 is 13 amino acids. Per the germline V gene, CDR1 is SEHNR and CDR2 is FQNEAQ (reference sequence). The V and J ends lost 3 bases and 5 bases respectively, with 11 bases between them. CDR3 residues: CASSFLPSDEQYF. As DNA, the CDR3 is TGTGCCAGCAGCTTCTTGCCCAGCGACGAGCAGTACTTC.

Only one count was recorded for this clone. V is TRBV13 and J is TRBJ2-5; perhaps TRBD2 as D (7 bases). V was clipped by 1 base and J by 11 bases, with 17 bases between them. Germline V gene data show CDR1 as PRHDT and CDR2 as FYEKMQ (reference sequence). The CDR3 has 14 residues. Written as DNA, the CDR3 is TGTGCCAGCAGCTTAGACACGGGGGGCGGACCTCAGTACTTC. As protein: CASSLDTGGGPQYF.

The chain carries TRBV29-1 and TRBJ1-1; D is ambiguous. The CDR3 has 13 amino acids. Germline V gives CDR1 SQVTM, CDR2 ANQGSEA. V was pared by 1 base and J by 2 bases, with 8 bases between. CDR3 amino acids: CSVEAVGNTEAFF. CDR3 in DNA: TGCAGCGTTGAAGCGGTGGGAAACACTGAAGCTTTCTTT.

This clone occurred a few times. The CDR3 DNA reads TGTGCCAGTAGATTGGACACTGAGACCTACGAGCAGTACTTC. Protein product: CASRLDTETYEQYF. This chain links TRBV19 with TRBJ2-7; weak D call: TRBD1 (5 bases). This CDR3 region has 14 residues. The germline V gene encodes CDR1 LNHDA and CDR2 SQIVND (reference sequence). Trimming left V 6 bases short and J 2 bases short, with 14 bases between.

This clone was counted between two and nine times. V is TRBV12-5 and J is TRBJ2-1; D is unresolved. With 3 bases removed from V and 8 bases from J, the gap between germline ends came to 8 bases. CDR1 is LGHNT and CDR2 is FRNRAP in the germline V gene. This CDR3 is 12 amino acids long. In nucleotides, the CDR3 is TGTGCTAGTGGTTTTGAGTTAGATGAGCAGTTCTTC. As protein: CASGFELDEQFF.

CDR3 nucleotide sequence: TGCAGCGTTGAAGATCGCGGGAACAGGGAAAGCTACGAGCAGTACTTC. Translated: CSVEDRGNRESYEQYF. V gene TRBV29-1 combines with J gene TRBJ2-7; D might be TRBD1 or TRBD2, each matching 6 bases. Germline CDR1 is SQVTM and CDR2 is ANQGSEA. V shed 0 bases and J shed 3 bases, with 18 bases lying between them. The CDR3 totals 16 residues.

This chain uses TRBV29-1 with TRBJ1-2; a weak D match, TRBD1 (5 bases). This CDR3 contains 13 residues. Trimming removed 3 bases at V and 2 bases at J, with 10 bases between. Germline values: CDR1 SQVTM, CDR2 ANQGSEA. CDR3 DNA: TGCAGCGTTGATGGGACGGTCAACTATGGCTACACCTTC. Protein product: CSVDGTVNYGYTF. Full variable domain (outside the CDR3, taken from reference TRBV29-1 and TRBJ1-2): SAVISQKPSRDICQRGTSLTIQCQVDSQVTMMFWYRQQPGQSLTLIATANQGSEATYESGFVIDKFPISRPNLTFSTLTVSNMSPEDSSIYLCSVDGTVNYGYTFGSGTRLTVV.

The J gene is TRBJ2-7, the V gene TRBV30; D remains ambiguous. Per germline, CDR1 GTSNPN and CDR2 SVGIG (reference sequence). Trimming took 6 bases from V and 5 from J, leaving 11 bases between them. This CDR3 spans 11 amino acids. CDR3 region: CACQTGHEQYF. CDR3 coding DNA: TGTGCCTGTCAGACGGGCCACGAGCAGTACTTC.

The chain employs TRBV29-1 and TRBJ1-2, with D perhaps TRBD1 (6 bases). Germline CDR1 and CDR2: SQVTM and ANQGSEA. Trimming shortened V by 4 bases and J by 8 bases, and 14 bases separated the two germline ends. The CDR3 spans 12 residues. CDR3 protein: CSVGSRGRGYTF. The CDR3, as DNA: TGCAGCGTTGGGAGCAGGGGACGAGGCTACACCTTC.

The V and J genes are TRBV29-1 and TRBJ1-2; D ambiguous. The CDR3 is 13 residues long. The V end lost 1 base, the J end lost 6 bases, and 12 bases lay between the germline ends. Germline-derived CDR1 and CDR2 are SQVTM and ANQGSEA. The CDR3 loop is CSVEGWVGDGYTF. The DNA of the CDR3 is TGCAGCGTTGAAGGATGGGTTGGTGATGGCTACACCTTC.

J is TRBJ2-7 and V is TRBV5-5; maybe TRBD2 (5 bases). From germline, CDR1 is SGHKS and CDR2 YYEKEE (reference sequence). Deletions cut 5 bases from V and 6 bases from J, with 12 bases between. This CDR3 comprises 12 residues. CDR3 bases: TGTGCCAGCAGGTCCGACGGAGGCGAGCAGTACTTC. It yields the protein CASRSDGGEQYF.

The rearrangement joins TRBV23-1 to TRBJ2-5; tentative D call: TRBD1 (5 bases). TRBV23-1 is flagged as an ORF with uncertain function. The CDR3 is made up of 16 amino acids. V was shortened by 2 bases and J by 1 base, with 14 bases between the two germline ends. DNA for the CDR3: TGCGCCAGCAGTCAAGAGAATGGACACTCCCAAGAGACCCAGTACTTC. This gives the protein CASSQENGHSQETQYF.

The genes are TRBV15 and TRBJ2-1; perhaps TRBD2 as D (5 bases). Germline loops: CDR1 LNHNV, CDR2 YYDKDF (reference sequence). The CDR3 covers 13 residues. The V end was cut by 5 bases, the J end by 4 bases, with 9 bases between. CDR3 in DNA: TGTGCCACCAGCTCGGACTGGTACAATGAGCAGTTCTTC. Residues: CATSSDWYNEQFF.

V is TRBV6-5 and J is TRBJ2-3, with a possible D match to TRBD1 (7 bases). CDR1 and CDR2 from the germline V gene are MNHEY and SVGAGI. The CDR3 spans 15 residues. V shed 3 bases and J shed 4 bases, with 14 bases lying between them. The CDR3: CASSYGQGGADTQYF. The DNA for the CDR3 is TGTGCCAGCAGTTATGGTCAGGGGGGAGCAGATACGCAGTATTTT.

This chain uses TRBV4-1 with TRBJ2-7, with 7 positions matching TRBD1. Germline values: CDR1 MGHRA, CDR2 YSYEKL. CDR3 length: 13 amino acids. After removal of 5 bases from V and 3 bases from J, the junction contained 4 bases not matched to a gene. CDR3 region: CASSFRTGYEQYF. CDR3 DNA: TGCGCCAGCAGCTTCCGGACAGGCTACGAGCAGTACTTC.

The chain joins TRBV9 to TRBJ2-1; D unresolved. Between the trimmed V and J ends, which lost 0 bases and 8 bases, there was a span of 12 bases. Germline CDR1 SGDLS, CDR2 YYNGEE. The CDR3 runs to 14 residues. DNA of the CDR3: TGTGCCAGCAGCGTAGCTCTCCGGTCGCATGAGCAGTTCTTC. Translating it yields CASSVALRSHEQFF.

The chain is built from TRBV14 and TRBJ2-7; tentative D call: TRBD1 (6 bases). The germline V gene encodes CDR1 SGHDN and CDR2 FVKESK. This CDR3 contains 16 residues. The V gene lost 2 bases and the J gene lost 5 bases, with 19 bases spanning the gap. CDR3 sequence: CASSQYTGTRAHEQYF. CDR3 bases: TGTGCCAGCAGCCAATATACAGGGACGCGTGCCCACGAGCAGTACTTC.